This T cell receptor beta chain originates from a study of OX40 agonist ivuxolimab in advanced cancers. Study background: A male proportion of about 80% was recorded, with mean age about 62 years and range roughly 23 to 79.

With regard to this clone: Its antigen is still unknown.

The V gene end was trimmed by 3 bases and the J gene end by 4 bases; junction bases not matched to a gene: 4. Germline CDR1 is SGHDT and CDR2 is YYEEEE. The CDR3 runs 14 residues. Study-wide findings and caveats: Averaged across samples, CD8+ T cells carried more expanded clones than CD4+ did. With doses of 0.1 to 3.0 mg/kg, CD4+ and CD8+ blood T cells had undergone clonal expansion by week 6.

Baseline was the first blood sampling point, followed by cycle 4 day 1 and cycle 7 day 1. Profiling relied on immunoSEQ multiplex PCR, and the TCRdb table lists in-frame clones only, not all of them. The data contain 65,000 to 85,000 clones, roughly nine tenths of them seen just once; the ten biggest clones take up roughly 10%. The TCR originated in an adult with an advanced solid tumor such as melanoma, head and neck, liver or kidney cancer. This specimen consisted of CD4+ or CD8+ T cells sorted from blood, obtained in a trial of the OX40 agonist ivuxolimab. The chain couples TRBV5-6 to TRBJ1-2; 9 bases align to TRBD1. CDR3 coding DNA: TGTGCCAGCAGCTCGGGGGGACAGGGCTATGGCTACACCTTC. This translates into CASSSGGQGYGYTF.